The 11 T cell receptor beta chains reported below all come from one sample, sequenced in a study of cytomegalovirus exposure and HLA in healthy donors. Researchers ran the PCR with 60 Vbeta and 13 Jbeta primers. Method: immunoSEQ multiplex PCR; TCRdb's copy keeps in-frame clones and lacks some. The repertoire consists of about 160,000 clones, with more than 70% occurring once and the leading ten covering around 1.5%. The specimen was PBMCs. All receptors derive from a man between 60 and 75 years old in good health and CMV-seronegative.

CDR3 sequence (DNA): TGTGCCAGCAGTTTATTCCCCCGGCAGGCCGGGGAGCTGTTTTTT. Its protein product is CASSLFPRQAGELFF. The V gene is TRBV27, the J gene TRBJ2-2; no definite D call. V was shortened by 1 base and J by 6 bases, with 12 bases between the two germline ends. Germline V gene sequence: CDR1 MNHEY, CDR2 SMNVEV (reference sequence). CDR3 length: 15 amino acids.

This clone was recorded once. The gene calls are TRBV5-4 and TRBJ2-1; 8 bases line up with TRBD1. The CDR3 totals 15 residues. Germline V gene sequence: CDR1 SGHNT, CDR2 YYREEE (reference sequence). Trimming took 3 bases from V and 1 from J; bases not matched to a gene: 3. The CDR3 bases are TGTGCCAGCAGCTCCGGACAGGGATCCTACAATGAGCAGTTCTTC. This sequence encodes CASSSGQGSYNEQFF.

This clone occurred once. The J gene is TRBJ2-1, the V gene TRBV29-1, with 8 bases identical to TRBD2. V was clipped by 7 bases and J by 5 bases; unmatched bases: 13. From germline, CDR1 is SQVTM and CDR2 ANQGSEA. This CDR3 is built from 15 residues. The CDR3 DNA sequence: TGCAGCGCCTCCTCACTAGCGGTCCCGGACAATGAGCAGTTCTTC. This codes for CSASSLAVPDNEQFF.

The chain has TRBV29-1 and TRBJ2-5; tentatively, D is TRBD2 (6 bases). Trimming left V 7 bases short and J 7 bases short, with 19 bases between. From germline, CDR1 is SQVTM and CDR2 ANQGSEA. The CDR3 runs 13 residues. CDR3 loop: CSALASGEGTQYF. The CDR3 DNA follows: TGCAGCGCTCTAGCATCGGGGGAAGGGACCCAGTACTTC. The full variable domain, in which reference TRBV29-1 and TRBJ2-5 provide the parts outside the CDR3, is SAVISQKPSRDICQRGTSLTIQCQVDSQVTMMFWYRQQPGQSLTLIATANQGSEATYESGFVIDKFPISRPNLTFSTLTVSNMSPEDSSIYLCSALASGEGTQYFGPGTRLLVL.

The CDR3 sequence: CASSLAAPSYEQYF. The CDR3, as DNA: TGTGCCAGCAGCCTAGCGGCTCCCTCCTACGAGCAGTACTTC. The J gene is TRBJ2-7, the V gene TRBV6-5, with 7 bases aligning to TRBD2. This CDR3 contains 14 residues. V lost 6 bases and J lost 0; bases outside the gene matches: 5. Germline CDR1 reads MNHEY; CDR2 reads SVGAGI.

This clone was recorded once. This chain uses TRBV5-4 with TRBJ2-1, with D tentatively TRBD2 (5 bases). The germline gives CDR1 SGHNT, CDR2 YYREEE (reference sequence). The CDR3 totals 15 residues. V was shortened by 4 bases and J by 4 bases, with 15 bases between the two germline ends. The CDR3 DNA follows: TGTGCCAGCAGCCCAACCGGAGGCTCATACAATGAGCAGTTCTTC. This translates into CASSPTGGSYNEQFF.

There are a few counts of this clone. V and J are TRBV19 and TRBJ2-3, with unresolved D. Trimming pared 2 bases from V and 6 bases from J, leaving 9 bases between. This CDR3 spans 13 amino acids. The germline CDR1 and CDR2 sequences are LNHDA and SQIVND (reference sequence). CDR3: CASSIYPRDTQYF. Here the CDR3 DNA reads TGTGCCAGTAGTATATATCCTAGGGATACGCAGTATTTT.

This chain connects TRBV6-1 to TRBJ2-5; 10 positions agree with TRBD2. The V and J ends lost 5 bases and 4 bases, in that order; junction bases with no gene match: 7. CDR1 is MNHNS and CDR2 is SASEGT in the germline V gene. The CDR3 is 15 amino acids. The CDR3: CASSPRGTSVETQYF. CDR3 DNA sequence: TGTGCCAGCAGTCCAAGGGGGACTAGCGTAGAGACCCAGTACTTC.

V and J are TRBV6-6 and TRBJ2-7; 11 nucleotides match TRBD2. CDR3 length: 15 residues. Trimming at V came to 6 bases and at J to 4 bases, leaving 8 bases not matched to a gene. Germline CDR1 reads MNHNY; CDR2 reads SVGAGI (reference sequence). The DNA of the CDR3 is TGTGCCAGCAGCCATAGCGGGAGGGCGGAATACGAGCAGTACTTC. Translation gives CASSHSGRAEYEQYF.

The sample holds one count of this clone. The chain is built from TRBV27 and TRBJ2-1; 7 bases map to TRBD1. The CDR3 spans 15 residues. The V gene's germline CDR1 is MNHEY and CDR2 SMNVEV (reference sequence). Losses at the gene ends were 3 bases for V and 7 bases for J; bases not matched to a gene: 9. The CDR3 DNA sequence: TGTGCCAGCAGTTTTTCGGCAGGGGGTAGGAATGAGCAGTTCTTC. Translating gives CASSFSAGGRNEQFF.

The gene calls are TRBV10-3 and TRBJ2-2, with 8 nucleotides matching TRBD1. V was pared by 6 bases and J by 1 base, with 7 bases of the junction left unmatched. From germline, CDR1 is ENHRY and CDR2 SYGVKD. The CDR3 length is 16 residues. In DNA, the CDR3 is TGTGCCATCAGCGGACAGGGTGGAGGGAACACCGGGGAGCTGTTTTTT. Its protein product is CAISGQGGGNTGELFF.